The 14 T cell receptor beta chains below come from one sample, sequenced in a study of OX40 agonist ivuxolimab in advanced cancers. TCRdb's copy holds only in-frame clones and misses some; the assay was immunoSEQ multiplex PCR. Of around 75,000 clones in the sample, more than 80% were seen once. The sequencing here drew on CD4+ or CD8+ T cells sorted from blood, taken in a trial of the OX40 agonist ivuxolimab. The receptor set was obtained from an adult with an advanced solid tumor such as melanoma, head and neck, liver or kidney cancer.

In its sample, this clone was seen a few times. The V and J genes are TRBV18 and TRBJ2-2; D gene uncertain. This CDR3 contains 15 residues. Trimming removed 1 base at V and 0 bases at J, with 6 bases between. Germline V gives CDR1 KGHSH, CDR2 LQKENI. DNA of the CDR3: TGTGCCAGCTCACCACGGTCAGCGAACACCGGGGAGCTGTTTTTT. Translation: CASSPRSANTGELFF.

Only a few counts were recorded for this clone. In DNA, the CDR3 is TGTGCCAGCAGGGGGACAGGGACATATGGCTACACCTTC. This codes for CASRGTGTYGYTF. This chain uses TRBV6-1 with TRBJ1-2, with 9 bases that match TRBD1. V lost 6 bases to trimming and J lost 5 bases; unmatched junction nucleotides: 4. The germline gives CDR1 MNHNS, CDR2 SASEGT. This CDR3 spans 13 amino acids.

This chain connects TRBV5-6 to TRBJ2-2; D is unclear. The CDR3 extends over 13 amino acids. Trimming stripped 4 bases from V and 2 bases from J, with 6 bases between. Per the germline V gene, CDR1 is SGHDT and CDR2 is YYEEEE. CDR3 DNA sequence: TGTGCCAGCAGCCGGGTTAACACCGGGGAGCTGTTTTTT. Amino acid sequence: CASSRVNTGELFF.

The J gene is TRBJ1-1, the V gene TRBV10-3, with 8 bases aligning to TRBD1. The CDR3 covers 14 residues. V lost 4 bases and J lost 2; bases outside the gene matches: 3. Germline CDR1 is ENHRY and CDR2 is SYGVKD. This CDR3 is CAISAGQGNTEAFF. Written as DNA, the CDR3 is TGTGCCATCAGTGCCGGACAGGGCAACACTGAAGCTTTCTTT.

The chain is built from TRBV5-1 and TRBJ2-7; TRBD2 agrees at 10 bases. V lost 4 bases to trimming and J lost 2 bases; unmatched junction nucleotides: 6. The CDR3 loop spans 15 amino acids. Looked up from germline, CDR1 is SGHRS and CDR2 is YFSETQ. The CDR3 loop is CASSPGTSETYEQYF. Written as DNA, the CDR3 is TGCGCCAGCAGCCCCGGGACTAGCGAAACCTACGAGCAGTACTTC.

The J gene is TRBJ2-7, the V gene TRBV29-1, with 9 positions matching TRBD1. The CDR3 extends over 14 amino acids. V was pared by 4 bases and J by 0 bases, with 4 bases of the junction left unmatched. Germline CDR1 reads SQVTM; CDR2 reads ANQGSEA. CDR3: CSVVPGQGSYEQYF. The CDR3 DNA reads TGCAGCGTTGTACCGGGACAGGGCTCCTACGAGCAGTACTTC.

The CDR3 protein is CASSLYGTSGSYVETQYF. DNA of the CDR3: TGTGCCAGCAGTTTATACGGGACTAGCGGGAGTTATGTAGAGACCCAGTACTTC. The chain recombines TRBV27 with TRBJ2-5, with 14 bases lining up with TRBD2. The germline CDR1 and CDR2 sequences are MNHEY and SMNVEV (reference sequence). CDR3 length equals 18 residues. The V and J ends lost 1 base and 4 bases, in that order; junction bases with no gene match: 8.

This sequence joins TRBV2 and TRBJ1-6; 7 bases match TRBD1. This CDR3 contains 16 residues. The germline gives CDR1 SNHLY, CDR2 FYNNEI. V dropped 6 bases and J dropped 7; count of bases not matched to a gene: 12. The CDR3 nucleotides read TGTGCCAGCAGCTACATCTCCCCGGGACAGAATTCACCCCTCCACTTT. This encodes CASSYISPGQNSPLHF. The whole variable domain, filled in from reference TRBV2 and TRBJ1-6, reads EPEVTQTPSHQVTQMGQEVILRCVPISNHLYFYWYRQILGQKVEFLVSFYNNEISEKSEIFDDQFSVERPDGSNFTLKIRSTKLEDSAMYFCASSYISPGQNSPLHFGNGTRLTVT.

The rearrangement links TRBV7-6 to TRBJ2-3; D is possibly TRBD2 (5 bases). The ends were cut back, 3 bases at V and 0 bases at J, with 13 bases in the middle. CDR1 and CDR2 (germline): SGHVS, FNYEAQ. The CDR3 runs 16 residues. DNA for the CDR3: TGTGCCAGCAGCTTCCCTAGTGGCGGGAGCACAGATACGCAGTATTTT. It encodes CASSFPSGGSTDTQYF.

This sequence joins TRBV9 and TRBJ2-1; tentatively, D is TRBD2 (5 bases). The CDR3 has 13 residues. Germline V gene lookup returns CDR1 SGDLS and CDR2 YYNGEE. V lost 1 base to trimming and J lost 8 bases, with 10 bases between them. The CDR3 region is CASSVYVRDEQFF. CDR3 sequence (DNA): TGTGCCAGCAGCGTATACGTGAGGGATGAGCAGTTCTTC.

V and J are TRBV7-9 and TRBJ2-7; perhaps TRBD1 as D (6 bases). CDR3 size: 15 residues. From germline, CDR1 is SEHNR and CDR2 FQNEAQ (reference sequence). Trimming shortened V by 6 bases and J by 1 base, and 16 bases separated the two germline ends. CDR3 in amino acids: CASSLQGGTSYEQYF. The CDR3 coding sequence is TGTGCCAGCAGTCTACAGGGTGGCACTTCCTACGAGCAGTACTTC.

The J gene is TRBJ2-5, the V gene TRBV19; possibly TRBD1 or TRBD2 for D (5 bases each). Trimming removed 5 bases from V and 6 bases from J, with 16 bases in between. Germline assignment: CDR1 LNHDA and CDR2 SQIVND (reference sequence). This CDR3 comprises 14 residues. The CDR3, as DNA: TGTGCCAGTAGTCCCGGGACGCCGGGGAAGACCCAGTACTTC. Its translation is CASSPGTPGKTQYF. Looking up the rest from reference TRBV19 and TRBJ2-5 gives the full variable domain: DGGITQSPKYLFRKEGQNVTLSCEQNLNHDAMYWYRQDPGQGLRLIYYSQIVNDFQKGDIAEGYSVSREKKESFPLTVTSAQKNPTAFYLCASSPGTPGKTQYFGPGTRLLVL.

The chain employs TRBV4-2 and TRBJ1-1; D not resolved. The CDR3 sequence is 13 residues long. Germline V lookup: CDR1 LGHNA, CDR2 YNFKEQ. The ends were cut back, 0 bases at V and 4 bases at J, with 6 bases in the middle. The CDR3 bases are TGTGCCAGCAGCCAAGATGGGGTCACTGAAGCTTTCTTT. Translation gives CASSQDGVTEAFF.

This clone has just one count. CDR3 sequence: CASLGRDRGRKGGYEQYF. The DNA for the CDR3 is TGTGCCAGCTTGGGGAGAGACAGGGGGCGCAAAGGGGGCTACGAGCAGTACTTC. This chain joins TRBV2 and TRBJ2-7; 10 bases align to TRBD1. CDR3 length: 18 amino acids. V shed 8 bases, J shed 3 bases, and the junction held 19 bases outside the gene matches. CDR1 and CDR2 (germline): SNHLY, FYNNEI.